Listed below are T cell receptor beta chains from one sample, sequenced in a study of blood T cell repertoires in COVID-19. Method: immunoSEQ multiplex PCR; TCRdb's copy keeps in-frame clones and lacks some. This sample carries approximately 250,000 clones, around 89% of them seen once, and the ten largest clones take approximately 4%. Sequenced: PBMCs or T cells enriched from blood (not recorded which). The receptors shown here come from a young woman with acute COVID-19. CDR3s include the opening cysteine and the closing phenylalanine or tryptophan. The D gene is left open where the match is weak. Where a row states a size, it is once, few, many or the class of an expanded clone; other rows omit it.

TGTGCCAGCAGCGTAGGGGGGACAGCTATGTGGGCAGATACGCAGTATTTT,CASSVGGTAMWADTQYF,once,TRBV9,TRBD1,TRBJ2-3
TGTGCCAGCAGCTTAGATCCCAATTCCTACGAGCAGTACTTC,CASSLDPNSYEQYF,NA,TRBV7-2,NA,TRBJ2-7
TGTGCCAGTACCGGGCTAGCGGAAAATGAGCAGTTCTTC,CASTGLAENEQFF,NA,TRBV2,TRBD2,TRBJ2-1
TGTGCCAGCAGCTTCGGACTAGCGTTAGAGACCCAGTACTTC,CASSFGLALETQYF,NA,TRBV7-2,TRBD2,TRBJ2-5
TGTGCCAGCAGTCCCGGAGGACAGATATTCAATCAGCCCCAGCATTTT,CASSPGGQIFNQPQHF,NA,TRBV28,NA,TRBJ1-5
TGTGCCAGCAGCCCGGGTTTTGACAGCTCCTACGAGCAGTACTTC,CASSPGFDSSYEQYF,once,TRBV3-1/TRBV3-2,NA,TRBJ2-7
TGTGCCAGCAGCCGAACAGGAGGGGTAACCTACGAGCAGTACTTC,CASSRTGGVTYEQYF,NA,TRBV7-3,NA,TRBJ2-7
TGTGCCAGTAACGAGCGCGGGGCCGTCGGCCAAGAGACCCAGTACTTC,CASNERGAVGQETQYF,NA,TRBV19,NA,TRBJ2-5
TGTGCCAGCAACAGGGGCGGCAATCAGCCCCAGCATTTT,CASNRGGNQPQHF,NA,TRBV28,TRBD1,TRBJ1-5
TGTGCCAGCAGTTCAATCTCCTATAATTCACCCCTCCACTTT,CASSSISYNSPLHF,NA,TRBV27,NA,TRBJ1-6
TGTGCCAGCAGCCAGTTGGAGGGACCCTCCTACAATGAGCAGTTCTTC,CASSQLEGPSYNEQFF,NA,TRBV3-1/TRBV3-2,NA,TRBJ2-1
TGTGCCAGCAGGATCACTAGCGTATCCTACGAGCAGTACTTC,CASRITSVSYEQYF,NA,TRBV21-1,NA,TRBJ2-7
TGCGCCAGCAGCTTGGGGACAGGGCTCTCCTCTGGAAACACCATATATTTT,CASSLGTGLSSGNTIYF,NA,TRBV5-1,TRBD1,TRBJ1-3
TGTGCCAGCAGCTTATCAGGGGCTGGAAACACCATATATTTT,CASSLSGAGNTIYF,NA,TRBV7-2,NA,TRBJ1-3
TGTGCCAGCTCTACAGGGGGCTCCTACGAGCAGTACTTC,CASSTGGSYEQYF,NA,TRBV18,TRBD1,TRBJ2-7
TGTGCCACAGGAAGGGACAGGCCGCTTAATGAGCAGTTCTTC,CATGRDRPLNEQFF,once,TRBV6-5,TRBD1,TRBJ2-1
TGTGCCAGCAGTTATAGGGGGCGAGGGGGGAAGCCTGAAGCTTTCTTT,CASSYRGRGGKPEAFF,NA,TRBV6-5,TRBD1,TRBJ1-1
TGTGCCAGTAGGGGGACAGACCTCTATGGCTACACCTTC,CASRGTDLYGYTF,NA,TRBV19,TRBD1,TRBJ1-2
TGTGCCAGCAGCTCCTTAGCGGGAGGCGGGAATGAGCAGTTCTTC,CASSSLAGGGNEQFF,NA,TRBV9,TRBD2,TRBJ2-1
TGTGCCAGCAGCGTAGAGGGGGTTCTTCAAGGGGAGCAGTACTTC,CASSVEGVLQGEQYF,NA,TRBV9,NA,TRBJ2-7
TGTGCCAGCAACGCGCGGGAGGGGTTCGATACGCAGTATTTT,CASNAREGFDTQYF,NA,TRBV2,TRBD2,TRBJ2-3
TGTGCCAGCAGCTTAAACAGGGAACATGAAGAGACCCAGTACTTC,CASSLNREHEETQYF,NA,TRBV7-3,NA,TRBJ2-5
TGTGCCAGCAGCTTCCAATCCTTCGTGGCGGGGTACGAGCAGTACTTC,CASSFQSFVAGYEQYF,NA,TRBV7-2,NA,TRBJ2-7
TGTGCCAGCAGTTTAATGGACAGCTACGAGCAGTACTTC,CASSLMDSYEQYF,NA,TRBV27,NA,TRBJ2-7
TGCGCCAGCAACCTCCAGGGGACCGGGGCCAACGTCCTGACTTTC,CASNLQGTGANVLTF,NA,TRBV5-1,NA,TRBJ2-6
TGTGCCAGCAGTAGACAGGGATTGGGTGAAAAACTGTTTTTT,CASSRQGLGEKLFF,NA,TRBV2,TRBD1,TRBJ1-4
TGCGCCAGCAGCTCGACAGAATCCGATGGCTACACCTTC,CASSSTESDGYTF,NA,TRBV5-1,NA,TRBJ1-2
TGTGCCAGCAGAACGGCGGACAGCACTGAAGCTTTCTTT,CASRTADSTEAFF,NA,TRBV7-2,NA,TRBJ1-1